The clone carrying this T cell receptor (beta chain) was counted only a few times. Its antigen is not known. Germline and genes: mouse. The CDR3 end is not reached by the read, which stops 1 residue before it; the germline J gene fills it in. The sample carries other DNA sequences with the same CDR3. V lost 2 bases, J lost 4 bases, and 2 bases stayed unmatched. Germline V gene sequence: CDR1 SNHLY, CDR2 FYNGKV (reference sequence). This CDR3 is built from 14 residues. This specimen belongs to a study of tissue T cells after allogeneic stem cell transplantation. Study-wide findings and caveats: Motif-based clustering found tissue-specific repertoire signatures shared across patients, though few clones were shared.

Time point denoted: mouse harvest day 7 after allogeneic transplant. Mouse grafts combined 10^7 T-cell-depleted bone marrow cells with 10^6 splenic CD5+ T cells. B6 (H2b) cells into BALB/c (H2d) mice; tissues taken at day 7 or 14. Measured with immunoSEQ multiplex PCR; TCRdb has only the in-frame clones, and not every one. Here the sample spans 9,500 or so clones, roughly 44% being singletons. This sequence joins TRBV3 and TRBJ2-7; 10 bases agree with TRBD2. Sequences were obtained from skin. This TCR was recovered from a female BALB/c mouse given C57BL/6 T cells with graft-versus-host disease after an allogeneic hematopoietic cell transplant. The CDR3 protein is CASSLRTGGYEQYF. The part of the CDR3 DNA that was read is TGTGCCAGCAGCTTAAGGACTGGGGGATATGAACAGTAC.